This TCR beta chain came from a study of blood T cell repertoires in COVID-19. The overall study: Donors in the United States, Italy and Spain gave samples during acute or convalescent COVID-19. In each case, the material was cDNA or gDNA derived from T cells, B-cell-depleted T cells, or PBMCs.

The repertoire was sequenced with immunoSEQ multiplex PCR; TCRdb's copy has only in-frame clones and lacks some. The table includes around 160,000 clones, 85% to 90% detected once. Trimming took 7 bases from V and 1 from J, leaving 14 bases between them. There are 14 residues in the CDR3. Per germline, CDR1 MGHDK and CDR2 SYGVNS. This clonotype was sampled from a human donor in a cohort sampled during active COVID-19. The sample taken for sequencing was peripheral blood. The gene calls are TRBV25-1 and TRBJ2-7; no clear D gene. CDR3: CASTPNTASYEQYF. The CDR3 DNA reads TGTGCCAGCACACCCAATACAGCTTCCTACGAGCAGTACTTC.